This T cell receptor (beta chain) was retrieved from a study of blood T cell repertoires in COVID-19. Study at large: In each case, the material was cDNA or gDNA derived from T cells, B-cell-depleted T cells, or PBMCs.

Clones were read by immunoSEQ multiplex PCR, and TCRdb kept only the in-frame ones, dropping some. This sample has around 330,000 clones; 85% occur once, and the top ten carry 1.5% to 2%. CDR3 length equals 15 residues. The germline CDR1 and CDR2 sequences are SGHTA and FQGNSA. V shed 1 base and J 7 bases; nucleotides not matched to a gene: 10. Recruits, aged roughly 18 to 89 years, lived in about two dozen US areas. The specimen sequenced was PBMCs or T cells enriched from blood (not recorded which). This TCR was recovered from a woman aged 25 to 45 who had been exposed to COVID-19. This chain joins TRBV7-2 and TRBJ2-7; 7 nucleotides line up with TRBD1. The DNA of the CDR3 is TGTGCCAGCAGCTTAGACAGGGGATTCAGTTTGGAGCAGTACTTC. It is translated as CASSLDRGFSLEQYF.